These T cell receptor beta chains were read from a single sample in a study of blood T cell repertoires in COVID-19. Measured with immunoSEQ multiplex PCR; TCRdb has only the in-frame clones, and not every one. The sample gives about 210,000 clones, approximately 84% of which show up once; approximately 8% is in the top ten. The sample comprised peripheral blood. These receptor sequences come from a woman aged 45-65 years with active or convalescent COVID-19. The CDR3 runs from the conserved cysteine through the conserved F or W. D genes are given only for firm matches. Size is omitted from some rows. Given values are once, few, many or a class for expanded clones.

d_gene,abundance,len,v_gene,j_gene,CDR3aa,CDR3nt
NA,NA,13,TRBV19,TRBJ1-1,CASNLWGGTEAFF,TGTGCCAGTAATTTATGGGGGGGAACTGAAGCTTTCTTT
NA,NA,15,TRBV5-6,TRBJ1-5,CASSLAGLGGQPQHF,TGTGCCAGCAGCTTGGCAGGGTTAGGGGGTCAGCCCCAGCATTTT
TRBD1,once,15,TRBV11-2,TRBJ2-3,CASSPLGQGTDTQYF,TGTGCCAGCAGCCCTCTCGGACAGGGCACAGATACGCAGTATTTT
TRBD2,NA,17,TRBV28,TRBJ2-2,CASSPRPPGRATGELFF,TGTGCCAGCAGTCCACGACCTCCGGGGAGGGCCACCGGGGAGCTGTTTTTT
NA,NA,15,TRBV28,TRBJ1-1,CASREAGRPFTEAFF,TGTGCCAGCAGAGAAGCGGGACGACCTTTCACTGAAGCTTTCTTT
TRBD1,few,14,TRBV5-1,TRBJ1-2,CASSIGQGAVGYTF,TGCGCCAGCAGCATCGGACAGGGTGCCGTAGGCTACACCTTC
NA,NA,13,TRBV6-5,TRBJ1-1,CAGGGGESTEAFF,TGTGCCGGGGGGGGCGGGGAAAGCACTGAAGCTTTCTTT
NA,NA,14,TRBV19,TRBJ1-1,CASVLRGRNTEAFF,TGTGCCAGTGTTCTGAGGGGGAGGAACACTGAAGCTTTCTTT
NA,NA,13,TRBV4-2,TRBJ2-3,CASSQRDSDTQYF,TGTGCCAGCAGCCAGCGGGACTCGGATACGCAGTATTTT
TRBD1,few,14,TRBV5-1,TRBJ1-1,CASRDRGTNTEAFF,TGCGCCAGCAGGGACAGGGGGACTAACACTGAAGCTTTCTTT
NA,NA,14,TRBV6-1,TRBJ1-2,CASSEAGRLYGYTF,TGTGCCAGCAGTGAAGCGGGCAGGCTTTATGGCTACACCTTC
NA,once,17,TRBV4-1,TRBJ1-5,CASSPPWTETSNQPQHF,TGCGCCAGCAGCCCACCTTGGACAGAAACTAGCAATCAGCCCCAGCATTTT
TRBD2,NA,13,TRBV28,TRBJ2-7,CASSFEGLAEQYF,TGTGCCAGCAGTTTCGAAGGACTAGCCGAGCAGTACTTC
NA,few,18,TRBV7-7,TRBJ1-2,CASSLPRDRSTANYGYTF,TGTGCCAGCAGCTTACCCCGCGACAGGAGTACCGCTAACTATGGCTACACCTTC
TRBD2,NA,16,TRBV7-9,TRBJ2-1,CASSPRRSGEVDEQFF,TGTGCCAGCAGCCCCCGGAGGAGCGGGGAAGTCGATGAGCAGTTCTTC
NA,NA,15,TRBV6-5,TRBJ1-6,CASSYSSGQFSPLHF,TGTGCCAGCAGTTACTCCTCGGGACAATTTTCACCCCTCCACTTT
TRBD2,NA,16,TRBV11-1,TRBJ2-3,CASSSPGLAATDTQYF,TGTGCCAGCAGCTCGCCGGGTCTAGCGGCCACAGATACGCAGTATTTT
TRBD1,NA,15,TRBV19,TRBJ1-1,CASSIPQGVNTEAFF,TGTGCCAGTAGTATTCCCCAGGGGGTGAACACTGAAGCTTTCTTT
TRBD2,NA,16,TRBV6-7,TRBJ2-1,CASSYRATGGQDEQFF,TGTGCCAGCAGTTACCGAGCAACGGGGGGGCAAGATGAGCAGTTCTTC
TRBD2,NA,15,TRBV6-4,TRBJ2-1,CASSETSGNSNEQFF,TGTGCCAGCAGTGAGACTAGCGGGAACTCCAATGAGCAGTTCTTC
TRBD1,NA,15,TRBV5-6,TRBJ1-5,CASSGPGQGEQPQHF,TGTGCCAGCAGCGGGCCGGGACAGGGGGAACAGCCCCAGCATTTT
NA,NA,15,TRBV2,TRBJ2-2,CASSENTHNTGELFF,TGTGCCAGCAGTGAAAACACCCATAACACCGGGGAGCTGTTTTTT
TRBD1,NA,10,TRBV29-1,TRBJ2-1,CSADRGHGFF,TGCAGCGCGGACAGGGGGCATGGGTTCTTC
TRBD2,NA,17,TRBV4-1,TRBJ2-7,CASSPLGELAGSYEQYF,TGCGCCAGCAGCCCCCTAGGTGAACTAGCGGGGTCCTACGAGCAGTACTTC
TRBD1,NA,16,TRBV19,TRBJ2-5,CASSTSLGTGGETQYF,TGTGCCAGTAGTACCTCTCTCGGGACAGGGGGGGAGACCCAGTACTTC
TRBD1,NA,14,TRBV5-5,TRBJ2-5,CASSVPTGGGTQYF,TGTGCCAGCAGCGTTCCGACAGGGGGGGGGACCCAGTACTTC
NA,NA,15,TRBV28,TRBJ2-3,CASSPGRGPRQKQYF,TGTGCCAGCAGTCCCGGTCGCGGGCCGAGACAAAAGCAGTATTTT
NA,NA,15,TRBV25-1,TRBJ2-5,CASSSPLGGVETQYF,TGTGCCAGCAGTTCCCCTCTGGGGGGTGTGGAGACCCAGTACTTC
TRBD2,once,18,TRBV7-9,TRBJ2-2,CASSFGLAGLSNTGELFF,TGTGCCAGCAGCTTCGGACTAGCGGGGCTCTCGAACACCGGGGAGCTGTTTTTT
NA,NA,16,TRBV5-4,TRBJ2-5,CASSSGRQRIQETQYF,TGTGCCAGCAGCTCCGGGCGCCAGCGGATACAAGAGACTCAGTACTTC
NA,few,14,TRBV28,TRBJ1-5,CASSLAQNHQPQHF,TGTGCCAGCAGTTTAGCCCAGAACCATCAGCCCCAGCATTTT
NA,NA,13,TRBV19,TRBJ1-5,CASSSQHNQPQHF,TGTGCCAGTAGTTCCCAACATAATCAGCCCCAGCATTTT
NA,NA,15,TRBV7-6,TRBJ2-7,CASSRTPLGAYEQYF,TGTGCCAGCAGCCGAACCCCGTTAGGGGCCTACGAGCAGTACTTC
NA,NA,14,TRBV5-1,TRBJ2-7,CASSLNRAKGVQYF,TGCGCCAGCAGCTTGAACAGGGCAAAGGGTGTGCAGTACTTC
TRBD1,NA,15,TRBV5-4,TRBJ2-3,CASSLSGGEGDTQYF,TGTGCCAGCAGCTTATCAGGGGGTGAGGGAGATACGCAGTATTTT
NA,NA,15,TRBV9,TRBJ2-7,CASSSPGQGGYEQYF,TGTGCCAGCAGCTCCCCCGGGCAGGGAGGCTACGAGCAGTACTTC
NA,once,10,TRBV6-6,TRBJ1-1,CAAGQGEAFF,TGTGCCGCGGGGCAGGGTGAAGCTTTCTTT
NA,NA,14,TRBV18,TRBJ2-1,CASSPQGSYNEQFF,TGTGCCAGCTCACCCCAGGGCTCCTACAATGAGCAGTTCTTC
NA,NA,16,TRBV10-3,TRBJ1-5,CAISDKGQGSYQPQHF,TGTGCCATCAGTGACAAGGGTCAGGGAAGCTATCAGCCCCAGCATTTT
NA,NA,18,TRBV5-1,TRBJ2-6,CASSLGGTDYSGANVLTF,TGCGCCAGCAGCTTGGGCGGGACAGACTACTCTGGGGCCAACGTCCTGACTTTC
NA,NA,14,TRBV7-2,TRBJ1-2,CASSLGGGGQGYTF,TGTGCCAGCAGCTTAGGGGGCGGGGGTCAAGGCTACACCTTC
TRBD1,NA,14,TRBV5-1,TRBJ1-1,CASSLTGGPTEAFF,TGCGCCAGCAGCCTAACAGGGGGCCCCACTGAAGCTTTCTTT
TRBD1,many,15,TRBV28,TRBJ1-5,CASSLGPGGYQPQHF,TGTGCCAGCAGCCTAGGTCCAGGGGGCTATCAGCCCCAGCATTTT
NA,NA,17,TRBV12-5,TRBJ2-7,CASGLTSGGAFSYEQYF,TGTGCTAGTGGTTTGACCTCTGGGGGGGCTTTCTCCTACGAGCAGTACTTC
NA,NA,15,TRBV30,TRBJ1-3,CAHRSDSYSGNTIYF,TGTGCCCATCGATCGGACAGCTACTCTGGAAACACCATATATTTT
NA,NA,16,TRBV21-1,TRBJ2-1,CASSTRDRCSYNEQFF,TGTGCCAGCAGCACCAGGGACAGGTGCTCCTACAATGAGCAGTTCTTC
NA,NA,14,TRBV2,TRBJ2-1,CASSLGLRGGEQFF,TGTGCCAGCAGCCTGGGTCTCCGAGGGGGTGAGCAGTTCTTC
NA,once,17,TRBV24-1,TRBJ1-4,CATSDTSTGPGSEKLFF,TGTGCCACCAGTGATACTTCCACAGGGCCGGGATCTGAAAAACTGTTTTTT
NA,NA,14,TRBV5-1,TRBJ1-3,CASSFQGMRDTIYF,TGCGCCAGCAGCTTTCAAGGCATGAGGGACACCATATATTTT
TRBD1,NA,12,TRBV7-9,TRBJ1-1,CASSTGQGSAFF,TGTGCCAGCAGCACCGGACAGGGGTCAGCTTTCTTT
NA,NA,12,TRBV29-1,TRBJ1-2,CSVPTHGYGYTF,TGCAGCGTTCCCACGCACGGGTATGGCTACACCTTC